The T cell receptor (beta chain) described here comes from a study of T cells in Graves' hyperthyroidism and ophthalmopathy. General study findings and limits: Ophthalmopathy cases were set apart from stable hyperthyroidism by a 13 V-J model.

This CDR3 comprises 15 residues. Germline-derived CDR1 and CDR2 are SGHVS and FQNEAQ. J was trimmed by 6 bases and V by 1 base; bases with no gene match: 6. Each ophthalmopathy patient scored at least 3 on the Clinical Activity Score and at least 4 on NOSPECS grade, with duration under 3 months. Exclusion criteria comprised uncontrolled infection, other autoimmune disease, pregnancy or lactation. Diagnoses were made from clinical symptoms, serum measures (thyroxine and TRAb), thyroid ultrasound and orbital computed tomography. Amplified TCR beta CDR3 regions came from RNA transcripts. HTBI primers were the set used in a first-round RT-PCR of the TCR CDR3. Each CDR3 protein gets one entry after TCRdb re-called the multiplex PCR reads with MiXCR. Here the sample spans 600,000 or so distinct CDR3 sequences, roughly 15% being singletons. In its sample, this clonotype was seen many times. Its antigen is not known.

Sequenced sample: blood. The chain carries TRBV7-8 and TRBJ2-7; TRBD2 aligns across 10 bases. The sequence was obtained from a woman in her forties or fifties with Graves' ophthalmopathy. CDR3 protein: CASSLVRLAGGEQYF. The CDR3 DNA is TGTGCCAGCAGCTTAGTTCGGTTAGCGGGAGGCGAGCAGTACTTC. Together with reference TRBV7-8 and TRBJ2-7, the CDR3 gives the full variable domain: GAGVSQSPRYKVAKRGQDVALRCDPISGHVSLFWYQQALGQGPEFLTYFQNEAQLDKSGLPSDRFFAERPEGSVSTLKIQRTQQEDSAVYLCASSLVRLAGGEQYFGPGTRLTVT.